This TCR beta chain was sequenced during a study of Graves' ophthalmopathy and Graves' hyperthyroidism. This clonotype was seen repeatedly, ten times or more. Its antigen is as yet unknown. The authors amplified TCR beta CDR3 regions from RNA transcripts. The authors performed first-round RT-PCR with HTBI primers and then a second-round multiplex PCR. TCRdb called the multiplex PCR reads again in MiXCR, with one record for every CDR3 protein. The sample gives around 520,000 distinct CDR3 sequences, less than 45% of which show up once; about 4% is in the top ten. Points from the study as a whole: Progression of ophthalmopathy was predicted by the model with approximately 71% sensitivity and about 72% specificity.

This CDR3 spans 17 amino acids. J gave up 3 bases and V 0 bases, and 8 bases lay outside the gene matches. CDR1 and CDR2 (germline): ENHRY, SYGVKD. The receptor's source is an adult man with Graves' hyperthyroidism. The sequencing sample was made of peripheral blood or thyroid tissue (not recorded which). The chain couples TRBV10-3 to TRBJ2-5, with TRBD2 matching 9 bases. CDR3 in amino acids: CAISESGGSGSEETQYF. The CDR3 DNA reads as TGTGCCATCAGTGAGTCGGGGGGTAGCGGGAGTGAAGAGACCCAGTACTTC.